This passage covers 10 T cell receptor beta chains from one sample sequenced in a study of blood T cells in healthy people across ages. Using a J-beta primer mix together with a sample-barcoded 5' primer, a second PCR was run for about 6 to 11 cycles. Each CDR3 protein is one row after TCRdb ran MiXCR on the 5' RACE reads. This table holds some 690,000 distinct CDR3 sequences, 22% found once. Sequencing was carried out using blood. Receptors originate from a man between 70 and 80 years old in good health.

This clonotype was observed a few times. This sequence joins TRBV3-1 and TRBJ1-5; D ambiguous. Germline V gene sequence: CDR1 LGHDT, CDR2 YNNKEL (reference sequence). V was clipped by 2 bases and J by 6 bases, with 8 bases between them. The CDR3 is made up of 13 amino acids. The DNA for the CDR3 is TGTGCCAGCAGCCAATTCGGGATTCAGCCCCAGCATTTT. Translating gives CASSQFGIQPQHF.

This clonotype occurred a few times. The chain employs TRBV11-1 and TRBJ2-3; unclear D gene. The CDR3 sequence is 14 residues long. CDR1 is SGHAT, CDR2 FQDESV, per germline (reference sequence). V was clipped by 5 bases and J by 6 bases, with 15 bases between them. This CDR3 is CASSPPPTGDTQYF. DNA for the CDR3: TGTGCCAGCAGCCCTCCTCCGACCGGGGATACGCAGTATTTT.

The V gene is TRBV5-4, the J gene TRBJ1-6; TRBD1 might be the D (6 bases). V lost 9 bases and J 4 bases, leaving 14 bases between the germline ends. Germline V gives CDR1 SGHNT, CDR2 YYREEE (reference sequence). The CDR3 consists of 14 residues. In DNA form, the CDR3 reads TGTGCCACCTCAGGGGACTTGTATAATTCACCCCTCCACTTT. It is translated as CATSGDLYNSPLHF. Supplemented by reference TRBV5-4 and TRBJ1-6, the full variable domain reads ETGVTQSPTHLIKTRGQQVTLRCSSQSGHNTVSWYQQALGQGPQFIFQYYREEENGRGNFPPRFSGLQFPNYSSELNVNALELDDSALYLCATSGDLYNSPLHFGNGTRLTVT.

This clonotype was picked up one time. The CDR3 here is CASSLEAATQYF. CDR3 coding DNA: TGCGCCAGCAGCTTGGAGGCTGCTACGCAGTATTTT. The J gene is TRBJ2-3, the V gene TRBV5-1; D is unresolved. Germline CDR1 and CDR2: SGHRS and YFSETQ. The CDR3 is 12 residues long. Trimming left V 0 bases short and J 8 bases short, with 7 bases between.

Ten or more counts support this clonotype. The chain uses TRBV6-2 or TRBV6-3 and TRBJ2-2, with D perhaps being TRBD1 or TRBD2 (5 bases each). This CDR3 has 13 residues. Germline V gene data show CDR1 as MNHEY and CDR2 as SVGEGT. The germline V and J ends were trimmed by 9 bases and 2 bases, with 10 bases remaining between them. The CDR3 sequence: CASWDGNTGELFF. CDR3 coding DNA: TGTGCCAGTTGGGACGGAAACACCGGGGAGCTGTTTTTT.

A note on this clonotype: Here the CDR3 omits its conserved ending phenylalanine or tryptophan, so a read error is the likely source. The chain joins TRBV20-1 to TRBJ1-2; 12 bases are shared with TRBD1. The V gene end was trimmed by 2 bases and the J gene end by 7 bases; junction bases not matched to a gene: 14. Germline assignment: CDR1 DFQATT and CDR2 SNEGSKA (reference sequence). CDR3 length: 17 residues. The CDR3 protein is CSARLPGRDRGLSGYTL. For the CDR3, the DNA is TGCAGTGCTAGACTCCCTGGAAGGGACAGGGGGCTAAGTGGCTACACCCTC.

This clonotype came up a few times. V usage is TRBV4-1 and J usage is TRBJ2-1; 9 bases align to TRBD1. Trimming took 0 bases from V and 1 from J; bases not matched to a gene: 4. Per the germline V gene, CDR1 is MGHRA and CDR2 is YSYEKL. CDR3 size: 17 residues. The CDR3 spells CASSQDRDRGSYNEQFF. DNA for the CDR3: TGCGCCAGCAGCCAAGATCGAGACAGGGGGTCCTACAATGAGCAGTTCTTC.

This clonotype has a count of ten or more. The CDR3 nucleotides are TGCAGTGCTAGAGATGGTCGGGGACACTATGGCTACACCTTC. It translates to CSARDGRGHYGYTF. The chain combines TRBV20-1 with TRBJ1-2, with a tentative D call TRBD1 (5 bases). The V gene's germline CDR1 is DFQATT and CDR2 SNEGSKA (reference sequence). This CDR3 contains 14 residues. Trimming removed 0 bases from V and 3 bases from J, with 11 bases in between.

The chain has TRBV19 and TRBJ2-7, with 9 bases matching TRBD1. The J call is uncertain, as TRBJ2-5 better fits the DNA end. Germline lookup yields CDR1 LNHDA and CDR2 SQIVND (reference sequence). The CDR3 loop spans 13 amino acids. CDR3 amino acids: CASSMDRGETQYF. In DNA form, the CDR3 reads TGTGCCAGTAGTATGGACAGGGGAGAGACCCAGTACTTC.

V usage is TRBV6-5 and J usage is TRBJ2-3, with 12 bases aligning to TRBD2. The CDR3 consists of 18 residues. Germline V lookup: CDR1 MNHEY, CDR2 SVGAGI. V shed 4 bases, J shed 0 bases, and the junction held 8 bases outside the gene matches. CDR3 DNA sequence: TGTGCCAGCAGTTGGACTAGCGGGGAGAGGCCTAGCACAGATACGCAGTATTTT. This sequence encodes CASSWTSGERPSTDTQYF.